The entry that follows covers one TCR beta chain sequence. Its antigen is still unknown. Unsorted PBMC replicate PCRs drew on around 310 ng DNA, representing approximately 30,000 T cell genomes. The assay was immunoSEQ multiplex PCR, and TCRdb's table has in-frame clones only and misses some. The sample contains 400,000 to 600,000 clones, roughly 83% of which appear only once. This sample is part of a study of shared clonotypes between healthy human individuals. The overall study: Donor composition was a couple of women and a few men, aged 18 to 49.

Study results and limitations: Donor clonotype sharing was expected to depend on sequencing depth.

The TCR was taken from a woman in her forties in good health. Some clones in this sample may be carry-over from other donors' samples. The source material was PBMCs.

The CDR3 sequence: CASSLGLAGGTDTQYF. In DNA, the CDR3 is TGTGCCAGCAGCTTAGGCCTAGCGGGTGGAACAGATACGCAGTATTTT. The chain combines TRBV7-9 with TRBJ2-3, with TRBD2 identical over 8 bases. The junction had 6 bases not matched to a gene; V was cut back by 1 base and J by 3 bases. Germline V gives CDR1 SEHNR, CDR2 FQNEAQ (reference sequence). CDR3 length: 16 residues.